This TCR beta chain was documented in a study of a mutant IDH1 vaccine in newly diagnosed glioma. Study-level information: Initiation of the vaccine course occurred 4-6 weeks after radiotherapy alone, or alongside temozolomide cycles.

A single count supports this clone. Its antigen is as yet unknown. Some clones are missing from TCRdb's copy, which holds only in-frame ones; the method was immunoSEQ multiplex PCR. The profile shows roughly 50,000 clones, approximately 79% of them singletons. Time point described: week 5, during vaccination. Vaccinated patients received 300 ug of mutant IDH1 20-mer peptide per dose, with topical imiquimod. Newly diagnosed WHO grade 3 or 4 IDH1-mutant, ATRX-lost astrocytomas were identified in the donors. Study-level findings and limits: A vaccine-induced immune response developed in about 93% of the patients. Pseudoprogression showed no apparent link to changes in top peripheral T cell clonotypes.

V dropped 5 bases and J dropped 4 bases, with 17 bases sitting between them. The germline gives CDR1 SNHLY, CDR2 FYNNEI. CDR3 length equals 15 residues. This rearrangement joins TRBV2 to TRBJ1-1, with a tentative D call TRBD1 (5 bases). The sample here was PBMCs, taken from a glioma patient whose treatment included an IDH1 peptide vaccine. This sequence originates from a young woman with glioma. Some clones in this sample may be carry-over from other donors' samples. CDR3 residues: CASSKGPGLGTEAFF. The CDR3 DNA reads TGTGCCAGCAGTAAGGGACCGGGGCTGGGCACTGAAGCTTTCTTT.